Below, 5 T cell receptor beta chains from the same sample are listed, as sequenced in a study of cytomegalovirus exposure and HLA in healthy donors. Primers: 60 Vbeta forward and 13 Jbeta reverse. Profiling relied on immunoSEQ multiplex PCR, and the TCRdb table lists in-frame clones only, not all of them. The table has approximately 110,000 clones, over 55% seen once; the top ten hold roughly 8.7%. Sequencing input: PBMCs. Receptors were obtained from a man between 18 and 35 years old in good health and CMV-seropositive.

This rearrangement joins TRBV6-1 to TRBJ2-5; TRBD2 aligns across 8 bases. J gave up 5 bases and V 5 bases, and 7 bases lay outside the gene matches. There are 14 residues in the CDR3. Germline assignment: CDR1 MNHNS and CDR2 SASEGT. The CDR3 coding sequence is TGTGCCAGCAGTACGACTAGCGTCGGGGAGACCCAGTACTTC. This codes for CASSTTSVGETQYF.

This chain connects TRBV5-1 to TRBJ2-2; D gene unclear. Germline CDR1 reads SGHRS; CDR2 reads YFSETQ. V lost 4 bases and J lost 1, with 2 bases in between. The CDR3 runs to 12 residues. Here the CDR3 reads CASSLNTGELFF. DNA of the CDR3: TGCGCCAGCAGCCTGAACACCGGGGAGCTGTTTTTT.

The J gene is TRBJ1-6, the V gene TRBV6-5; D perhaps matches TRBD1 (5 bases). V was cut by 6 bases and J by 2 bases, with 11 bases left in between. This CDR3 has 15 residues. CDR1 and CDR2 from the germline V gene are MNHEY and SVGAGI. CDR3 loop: CASRKQVTYNSPLHF. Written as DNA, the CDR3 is TGTGCCAGCAGAAAACAGGTCACCTATAATTCACCCCTCCACTTT.

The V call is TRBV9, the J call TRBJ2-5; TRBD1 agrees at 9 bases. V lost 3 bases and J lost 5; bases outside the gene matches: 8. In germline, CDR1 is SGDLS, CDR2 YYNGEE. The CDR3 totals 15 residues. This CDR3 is CASSGVGTGQETQYF. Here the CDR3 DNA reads TGTGCCAGCAGCGGAGTCGGGACAGGGCAGGAGACCCAGTACTTC.

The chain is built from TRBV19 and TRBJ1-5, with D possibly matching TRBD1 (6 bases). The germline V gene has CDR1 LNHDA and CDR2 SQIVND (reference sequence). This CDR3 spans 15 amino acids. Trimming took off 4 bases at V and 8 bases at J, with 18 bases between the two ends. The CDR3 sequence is CASSNRDKGEKPQHF. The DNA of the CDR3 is TGTGCCAGTAGTAACCGGGACAAAGGGGAAAAGCCCCAGCATTTT.